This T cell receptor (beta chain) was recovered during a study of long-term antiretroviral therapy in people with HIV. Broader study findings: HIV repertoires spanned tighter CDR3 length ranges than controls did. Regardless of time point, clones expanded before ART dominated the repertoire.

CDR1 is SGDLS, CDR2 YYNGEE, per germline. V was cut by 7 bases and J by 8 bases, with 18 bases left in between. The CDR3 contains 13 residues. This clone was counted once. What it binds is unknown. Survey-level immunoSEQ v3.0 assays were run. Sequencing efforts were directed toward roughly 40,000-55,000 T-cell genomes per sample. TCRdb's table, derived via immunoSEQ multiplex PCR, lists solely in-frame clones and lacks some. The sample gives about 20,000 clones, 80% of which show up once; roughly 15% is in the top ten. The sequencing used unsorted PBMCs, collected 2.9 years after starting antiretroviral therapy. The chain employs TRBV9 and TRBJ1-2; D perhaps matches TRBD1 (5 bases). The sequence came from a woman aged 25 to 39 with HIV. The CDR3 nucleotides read TGTGCCAGCCGGGACGGGAAATGGAGGGGCTACACCTTC. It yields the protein CASRDGKWRGYTF. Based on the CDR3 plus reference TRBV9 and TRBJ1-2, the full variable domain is DSGVTQTPKHLITATGQRVTLRCSPRSGDLSVYWYQQSLDQGLQFLIQYYNGEERAKGNILERFSAQQFPDLHSELNLSSLELGDSALYFCASRDGKWRGYTFGSGTRLTVV.